These T cell receptor beta chains were read from a single sample in a study of control samples from healthy donors and cancer patients. Profiled with immunoSEQ multiplex PCR; TCRdb holds only in-frame clones, not every one. The repertoire has over 150,000 clones, 96% of them found once; the top ten carry over 0.9%. The sequenced material came from blood. These receptors all come from a woman aged 25 to 39 in good health. CDR3s include the opening cysteine and the closing phenylalanine or tryptophan. D genes are given only for firm matches. Clone size, where shown, is once, few, many, or a class for clones that have expanded.

d_call	j_call	v_call	clone_size	cdr3_length	cdr3_aa	cdr3_nt
-	TRBJ1-1	TRBV13	-	15	CASSRGGEGSTEAFF	TGTGCCAGCAGTCGAGGGGGGGAAGGTAGCACTGAAGCTTTCTTT
-	TRBJ1-6	TRBV27	once	17	CASSLRPGGTENSPLHF	TGTGCCAGCAGTTTAAGACCCGGGGGGACGGAAAATTCACCCCTCCACTTT
TRBD2	TRBJ2-1	TRBV4-1	-	15	CASSQAASGSNEQFF	TGCGCCAGCAGCCAAGCAGCTAGCGGGAGTAATGAGCAGTTCTTC
TRBD1	TRBJ1-1	TRBV3-1/TRBV3-2	-	14	CASSQGAGTGEAFF	TGTGCCAGCAGCCAAGGGGCCGGGACAGGTGAAGCTTTCTTT
TRBD1	TRBJ2-1	TRBV29-1	-	14	CSVGPGGSYNEQFF	TGCAGCGTTGGTCCAGGGGGTAGCTACAATGAGCAGTTCTTC
-	TRBJ2-7	TRBV20-1	-	11	CSANYGYEQYF	TGCAGTGCTAACTACGGCTACGAGCAGTACTTC
-	TRBJ2-6	TRBV5-1	-	14	CASSFDGGANVLTF	TGCGCCAGCAGCTTTGATGGTGGGGCCAACGTCCTGACTTTC
-	TRBJ2-6	TRBV7-9	once	19	CASSLGGLGHLPGANVLTF	TGTGCCAGCAGCTTAGGCGGCTTGGGACATCTTCCTGGGGCCAACGTCCTGACTTTC
-	TRBJ1-1	TRBV6-5	-	14	CAVKRGVGVTEAFF	TGTGCCGTCAAACGGGGTGTGGGGGTCACTGAAGCTTTCTTT
-	TRBJ2-2	TRBV2	-	15	CASSEGDLNTGELFF	TGTGCCAGCAGTGAAGGGGACTTAAACACCGGGGAGCTGTTTTTT
-	TRBJ1-1	TRBV27	once	14	CASSLAGLNTEAFF	TGTGCCAGCAGTTTAGCAGGGTTGAACACTGAAGCTTTCTTT
-	TRBJ2-4	TRBV6-1	-	13	CASSEHSVGIQYF	TGTGCCAGCAGTGAACATAGCGTGGGCATTCAGTACTTC
-	TRBJ2-5	TRBV24-1	-	16	CATSDSRHGPRETQYF	TGTGCCACCAGTGATTCCCGACATGGGCCTCGAGAGACCCAGTACTTC
-	TRBJ2-1	TRBV4-1	once	15	CASTSGDSPRNEQFF	TGCGCCAGCACGTCCGGGGACTCCCCTAGGAATGAGCAGTTCTTC
-	TRBJ1-6	TRBV28	once	15	CASSLNRGLASPLHF	TGTGCCAGCAGTTTAAACCGGGGGCTTGCTTCACCCCTCCACTTT
-	TRBJ2-2	TRBV6-1	-	15	CASSELGAGTGELFF	TGTGCCAGCAGTGAACTGGGGGCAGGGACCGGGGAGCTGTTTTTT
-	TRBJ2-6	TRBV29-1	-	19	CSVESHGPFSGTGANVLTF	TGCAGCGTTGAAAGCCATGGTCCCTTCTCAGGGACTGGGGCCAACGTCCTGACTTTC
TRBD1	TRBJ2-7	TRBV11-3	-	14	CASSSSTGPYEQYF	TGTGCCAGCAGCTCCTCGACAGGGCCCTACGAGCAGTACTTC
-	TRBJ1-5	TRBV4-1	-	15	CASSHSLSGNQPQHF	TGCGCCAGCAGCCATAGTTTATCGGGTAATCAGCCCCAGCATTTT
-	TRBJ1-3	TRBV2	once	17	CASSELLGGGSGNTIYF	TGTGCCAGCAGTGAACTGTTGGGTGGAGGCTCTGGAAACACCATATATTTT
-	TRBJ1-1	TRBV27	few	14	CASSHPSWGTEAFF	TGTGCCAGCAGTCACCCCTCCTGGGGCACTGAAGCTTTCTTT
-	TRBJ2-3	TRBV7-9	-	17	CASSLGAGRPSGDTQYF	TGTGCCAGCAGCTTAGGGGCGGGGCGGCCCAGTGGAGATACGCAGTATTTT
-	TRBJ1-6	TRBV11-2	-	15	CASSLDRPTLTPLHF	TGTGCCAGCAGCTTAGATCGGCCGACCTTGACACCCCTCCACTTT
TRBD1	TRBJ1-1	TRBV4-1	once	15	CASSQKLTGYAEAFF	TGCGCCAGCAGCCAAAAATTGACAGGGTATGCTGAAGCTTTCTTT
-	TRBJ1-2	TRBV6-5	-	14	CASGIQGPNYGYTF	TGTGCCAGCGGAATACAGGGACCTAACTATGGCTACACCTTC
TRBD2	TRBJ2-1	TRBV9	-	16	CASSRLAGGQYNEQFF	TGTGCCAGCAGCAGACTAGCGGGGGGCCAATACAATGAGCAGTTCTTC
TRBD2	TRBJ2-3	TRBV6-5	-	15	CASSKTSGFSDTQYF	TGTGCCAGCAGTAAGACTAGCGGGTTTTCAGATACGCAGTATTTT
-	TRBJ2-1	TRBV10-1	-	15	CASSESYGGVNEQFF	TGCGCCAGCAGTGAGTCGTACGGGGGAGTCAATGAGCAGTTCTTC
TRBD1	TRBJ1-3	TRBV18	-	15	CASSEDRSSGNTIYF	TGTGCCAGCTCAGAGGACAGGAGCTCTGGAAACACCATATATTTT
-	TRBJ2-5	TRBV6-5	-	12	CASTQGGGAQYF	TGTGCCAGCACGCAAGGAGGGGGGGCCCAGTACTTC
TRBD2	TRBJ2-2	TRBV5-4	-	15	CASSTGLANTGELFF	TGTGCCAGCAGCACCGGACTAGCGAACACCGGGGAGCTGTTTTTT
TRBD1	TRBJ2-7	TRBV19	-	13	CASSRTGDYEQYF	TGTGCCAGTAGTAGAACAGGGGACTACGAGCAGTACTTC
-	TRBJ1-2	TRBV2	-	13	CASSRDLPDGYTF	TGTGCCAGCAGCCGGGACCTTCCAGATGGCTACACCTTC
TRBD1	TRBJ2-7	TRBV5-1	-	13	CASSIIRGREQYF	TGCGCCAGCAGCATCATCAGGGGGCGCGAGCAGTACTTC
-	TRBJ1-6	TRBV28	-	15	CASSLIGGYNSPLHF	TGTGCCAGCAGTTTGATTGGGGGATATAATTCACCCCTCCACTTT
-	TRBJ1-4	TRBV30	-	16	CAWSVELRTDPEKLFF	TGTGCCTGGAGCGTGGAGCTCCGGACGGACCCTGAAAAACTGTTTTTT
-	TRBJ2-1	TRBV7-9	once	13	CASSQAVRDEQFF	TGTGCCAGCAGCCAAGCTGTCAGGGATGAGCAGTTCTTC
-	TRBJ2-1	TRBV28	once	16	CATKRLVLGSYNEQFF	TGTGCCACCAAACGACTAGTGCTGGGTTCCTACAATGAGCAGTTCTTC
TRBD1	TRBJ2-1	TRBV7-9	-	15	CASSTPGQGDNEQFF	TGTGCCAGCAGCACCCCGGGACAGGGGGACAATGAGCAGTTCTTC
-	TRBJ2-3	TRBV6-2/TRBV6-3	-	15	CASSYRRVRTDTQYF	TGTGCCAGCAGTTACAGGCGGGTCCGCACAGATACGCAGTATTTT
TRBD1	TRBJ1-2	TRBV15	-	16	CATSRDSGTGNYGYTF	TGTGCCACCAGCAGAGATAGCGGGACAGGGAACTATGGCTACACCTTC
-	TRBJ1-3	TRBV9	-	16	CASSVFGGNSGNTIYF	TGTGCCAGCAGCGTATTTGGGGGAAACTCTGGAAACACCATATATTTT
-	TRBJ1-1	TRBV4-1	-	14	CASSQILSGTEAFF	TGCGCCAGCAGCCAAATTTTAAGTGGCACTGAAGCTTTCTTT
-	TRBJ1-1	TRBV5-1	-	14	CATAEGSQNTEAFF	TGCGCCACCGCGGAAGGCTCTCAGAACACTGAAGCTTTCTTT
-	TRBJ1-6	TRBV28	-	13	CASSPRQYSPLHF	TGTGCCAGCAGTCCTCGACAGTATTCACCCCTCCACTTT
-	TRBJ1-6	TRBV30	-	16	CAWTRTASSYNSPLHF	TGTGCCTGGACCCGGACGGCTAGCTCCTATAATTCACCCCTCCACTTT
TRBD1	TRBJ2-2	TRBV6-4	-	16	CASSGDRGTNTGELFF	TGTGCCAGCAGTGGGGACAGGGGGACGAACACCGGGGAGCTGTTTTTT
-	TRBJ1-5	TRBV12-3/TRBV12-4	-	13	CASRPGLNQPQHF	TGTGCCAGCAGGCCGGGCCTCAATCAGCCCCAGCATTTT
-	TRBJ1-2	TRBV7-2	once	14	CASTPINRAGGYTF	TGTGCCAGCACCCCGATTAACAGGGCGGGTGGCTACACCTTC
-	TRBJ2-7	TRBV3-1/TRBV3-2	-	14	CASSQAAGNYEQYF	TGTGCCAGCAGCCAAGCGGCAGGGAACTACGAGCAGTACTTC
-	TRBJ2-1	TRBV29-1	once	13	CSVTGLKYNEQFF	TGCAGCGTTACTGGACTCAAGTACAATGAGCAGTTCTTC
-	TRBJ1-2	TRBV27	-	14	CASSLNGGYYGYTF	TGTGCCAGCAGCCTAAACGGCGGATACTATGGCTACACCTTC
TRBD1	TRBJ1-1	TRBV29-1	-	15	CSVEGTGGLNTEAFF	TGCAGCGTTGAAGGGACAGGGGGACTGAACACTGAAGCTTTCTTT